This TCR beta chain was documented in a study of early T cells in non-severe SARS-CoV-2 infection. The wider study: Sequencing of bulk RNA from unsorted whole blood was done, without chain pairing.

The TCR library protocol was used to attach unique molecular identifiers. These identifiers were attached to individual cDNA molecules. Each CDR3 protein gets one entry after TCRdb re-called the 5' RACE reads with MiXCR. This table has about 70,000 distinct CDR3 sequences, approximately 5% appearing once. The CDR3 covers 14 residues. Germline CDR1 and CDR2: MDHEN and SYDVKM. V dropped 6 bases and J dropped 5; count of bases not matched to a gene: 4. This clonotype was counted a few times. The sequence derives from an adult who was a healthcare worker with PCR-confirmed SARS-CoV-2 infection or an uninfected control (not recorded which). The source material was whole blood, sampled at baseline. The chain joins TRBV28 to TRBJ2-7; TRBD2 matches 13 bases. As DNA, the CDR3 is TGTGCCAGCAGGACGACTAGCGGGAGGCACGAGCAGTACTTC. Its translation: CASRTTSGRHEQYF. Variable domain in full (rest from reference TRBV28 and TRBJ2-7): DVKVTQSSRYLVKRTGEKVFLECVQDMDHENMFWYRQDPGLGLRLIYFSYDVKMKEKGDIPEGYSVSREKKERFSLILESASTNQTSMYLCASRTTSGRHEQYFGPGTRLTVT.